This T cell receptor (beta chain) was captured in a study of cytomegalovirus exposure and HLA in healthy donors. Broader study findings: In a later analysis, 15,000 to 20,000 TCR beta sequences were associated with HLA alleles at 0.05 false discovery rate. Most likely, a cluster of highly shared sequence variants arose as a sequencing artifact. Previously analyzed data showed that most TCR beta V segments were productive at a frequency of about 87% or about 30%.

Per germline, CDR1 SGHTA and CDR2 FQGNSA. The length of the CDR3 is 15 residues. The V and J ends lost 3 bases and 4 bases, in that order; junction bases with no gene match: 5. The PCR employed 60 Vbeta primers together with 13 Jbeta primers. Per the original methods: In a later analysis, the count reached some 88 million unique TCR beta chains, with about 12 million shared. Sequenced by immunoSEQ multiplex PCR; TCRdb stores in-frame clones only, minus some. V, J and clone size are those of that table, while D and trimming were read from the DNA. This specimen shows about 130,000 clones; the ten leading clones hold roughly 1.6%. Concerning this clone: Antigen unknown.

This TCR came from a woman between 40 and 50 years old in good health and CMV-seronegative. The genes are TRBV7-2 and TRBJ1-5; 8 nucleotides align to TRBD1. Source material: PBMCs. The DNA of the CDR3 is TGTGCCAGCAGCTTCGGGACAGGTATAAATCAGCCCCAGCATTTT. Protein product: CASSFGTGINQPQHF. Full variable domain (outside the CDR3, taken from reference TRBV7-2 and TRBJ1-5): GAGVSQSPSNKVTEKGKDVELRCDPISGHTALYWYRQSLGQGLEFLIYFQGNSAPDKSGLPSDRFSAERTGGSVSTLTIQRTQQEDSAVYLCASSFGTGINQPQHFGDGTRLSIL.